This is a list of T cell receptor beta chains from one sample in a study of T cell repertoires in ileal Crohn's disease. Data came from immunoSEQ multiplex PCR; TCRdb stores just in-frame clones and leaves some out. This sample has tens of thousands of clones, with 80% to 90% found just once. The sequenced sample consisted of ileal tissue. All receptors derive from an adult with Crohn's disease. CDR3s leave out the opening cysteine and the closing phenylalanine or tryptophan.

TRBV12-5	11	ASGLEPGTEAF
TRBV9	13	ASSLGTGDTDTQY
TRBV2	12	ASSEGGVGTEAF
TRBV19	16	ASSRAQPTGYGANVLT
TRBV7-9	15	ASSRITGDYSNQPQH
TRBV18	11	ASSPPGLVGYT
TRBV11-2	12	ASSSPGDGTEAF
TRBV1	12	TSSQEGHTHGYT
TRBV6-6	10	ASSEGVTEAF
TRBV29-1	10	SGSRLLNEQF
TRBV2	11	ASRGDNTGELF
TRBV7-3	12	ASSLDSRTREQY
TRBV7-6	11	ASSRQANYGYT
TRBV5-4	15	ASSLASSSGGADEQY
TRBV25-1	12	ASSAQGSYNEQF
TRBV6-1	13	ASSEPPDRGRGYT
TRBV6-1	9	ASKGFEKLF
TRBV19	15	ASTIPGARGNTGELF
TRBV7-2	12	ASSPTTSTDTQY
TRBV7-8	15	ASSYQGAGTANYGYT
TRBV5-4	14	ASSLLLAGTTDTQY
TRBV14	9	ASSPGGELF
TRBV11-2	15	ASSGGAGTGVGNTIY
TRBV9	13	ASSVASSSYNEQF
TRBV7-3	14	ASSLLAGGSTDTQY
TRBV27	11	ASSLYYTDTQY
TRBV7-9	13	ASSPEGRMNTEAF
TRBV2	12	ATDSGGGAYEQY
TRBV6-5	12	ASSYTGVNQPQH
TRBV9	13	ASSAWTGEGETQY
TRBV7-8	13	ASSFGTTGNTEAF
TRBV7-2	16	ASSLVAASGTQSDTQY
TRBV30	14	AWREWVLPLSYEQY
TRBV6-6	12	ASSRQLMNTEAF
TRBV4-2	15	ASSQEATRGDTGELF
TRBV5-1	13	ASSLGGPMNYGYT
TRBV4-2	15	ASSQVQRGGAYNEQF